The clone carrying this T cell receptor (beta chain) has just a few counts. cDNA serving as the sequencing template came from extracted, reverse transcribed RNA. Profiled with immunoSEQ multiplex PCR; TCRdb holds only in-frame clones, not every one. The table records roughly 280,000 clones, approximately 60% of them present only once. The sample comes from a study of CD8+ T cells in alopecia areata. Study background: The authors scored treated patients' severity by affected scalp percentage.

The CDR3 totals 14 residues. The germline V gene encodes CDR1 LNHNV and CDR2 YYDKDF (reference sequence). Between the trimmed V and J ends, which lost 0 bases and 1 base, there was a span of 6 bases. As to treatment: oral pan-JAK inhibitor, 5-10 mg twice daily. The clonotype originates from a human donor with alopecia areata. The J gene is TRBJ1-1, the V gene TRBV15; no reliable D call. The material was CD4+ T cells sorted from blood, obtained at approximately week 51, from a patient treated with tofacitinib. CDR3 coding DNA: TGTGCCACCAGCAGAGATCTGGAGAACACTGAAGCTTTCTTT. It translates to CATSRDLENTEAFF.